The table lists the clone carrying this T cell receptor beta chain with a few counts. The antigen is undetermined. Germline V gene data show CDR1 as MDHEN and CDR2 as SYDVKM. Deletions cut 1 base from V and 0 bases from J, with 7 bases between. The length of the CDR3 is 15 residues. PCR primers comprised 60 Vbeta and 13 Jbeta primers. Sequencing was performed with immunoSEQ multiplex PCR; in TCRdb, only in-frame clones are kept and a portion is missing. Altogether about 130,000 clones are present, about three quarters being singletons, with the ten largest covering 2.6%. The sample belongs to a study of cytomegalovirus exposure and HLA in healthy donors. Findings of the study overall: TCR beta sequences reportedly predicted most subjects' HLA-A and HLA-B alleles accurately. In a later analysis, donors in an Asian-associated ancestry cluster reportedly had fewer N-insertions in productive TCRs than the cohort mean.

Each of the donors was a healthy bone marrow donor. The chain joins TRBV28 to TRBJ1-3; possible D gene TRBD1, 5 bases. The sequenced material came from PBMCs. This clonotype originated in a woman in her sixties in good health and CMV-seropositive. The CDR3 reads CASSLFDSSGNTIYF. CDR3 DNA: TGTGCCAGCAGTTTATTCGACAGCTCTGGAAACACCATATATTTT.